The subject of this entry is one TCR beta chain. This entry is derived from a study of molecular identifiers for immune sequencing clone quantification. V was clipped by 0 bases and J by 4 bases; unmatched bases: 7. The CDR3 loop spans 17 amino acids. The germline V gene encodes CDR1 DFQATT and CDR2 SNEGSKA (reference sequence). Preparation methods for the bulk TCR libraries were those previously described, with listed TCR primers. From the PCR reads, TCRdb called clonotypes with MiXCR, one entry per CDR3 protein. Here the sample spans 460,000 or so distinct CDR3 sequences, under 30% being singletons.

The rearrangement links TRBV20-1 to TRBJ2-1, with 12 bases aligning to TRBD2. The sample comprised naive CD8+ T cells from blood, with Jurkat cell RNA spiked in. Subset described: FACS-sorted CD8+CD4-CCR7+CD45RA+ naive T cells. This receptor was taken from a human donor in good health. Some libraries in this study had Jurkat cell RNA spiked in. DNA of the CDR3: TGCAGTGCTAGAGAGAGTTTTGGACTAGCGGGGTACAATGAGCAGTTCTTC. Translated, it gives CSARESFGLAGYNEQFF.